This entry lists 18 T cell receptor beta chains sequenced from one sample in a study of long-term antiretroviral therapy in people with HIV (dated by TCRdb to 2021 to 2024). The immunoSEQ hsTCRB v3.0 assay was used at survey level resolution for TRB variable region sequencing. What TCRdb holds here is the immuneACCESS table cut down to in-frame rearrangements. Part of the clones is not present; checked against another copy, under half of the missing clones reflect an unresolved V gene, and the others are unexplained. The sample table holds about 25,000 clones, of which 60% to 85% were seen once. The biggest ten clones account for around 10% of the sample. This specimen was unsorted PBMCs, taken 2.1 years after starting antiretroviral therapy. The source of these receptors is a man younger than 40 with HIV.

The V call is TRBV28, the J call TRBJ1-5; TRBD1 agrees at 9 bases. This CDR3 contains 16 residues. CDR1 is MDHEN, CDR2 SYDVKM, per germline. Trimming at V came to 5 bases and at J to 6 bases, leaving 11 bases not matched to a gene. The CDR3 reads CASSTPGQGGGQPQHF. CDR3 DNA sequence: TGTGCCAGCAGTACTCCGGGACAGGGTGGGGGTCAGCCCCAGCATTTT.

The chain employs TRBV4-3 and TRBJ1-1; 8 nucleotides align to TRBD1. The J segment lost 0 bases and the V segment lost 2 bases, leaving 11 bases of the junction unmatched. CDR3 length: 18 amino acids. Germline CDR1 is LGHNA and CDR2 is YSLEER. CDR3 sequence: CASSQTLTGTGMNTEAFF. Written as DNA, the CDR3 is TGCGCCAGCAGCCAAACGCTAACCGGGACAGGCATGAACACTGAAGCTTTCTTT.

The chain uses TRBV6-1 and TRBJ2-7, with a possible D match to TRBD1 (5 bases). CDR1 is MNHNS, CDR2 SASEGT, per germline. V lost 2 bases and J 6 bases, leaving 14 bases between the germline ends. The CDR3 covers 14 residues. CDR3 in amino acids: CASSEWQLQAEQYF. The CDR3 bases are TGTGCCAGCAGTGAATGGCAGTTACAGGCCGAGCAGTACTTC.

The chain is built from TRBV7-9 and TRBJ2-7, with 10 bases aligning to TRBD2. The CDR3 is 15 residues long. V was pared by 6 bases and J by 3 bases, with 8 bases of the junction left unmatched. Germline lookup yields CDR1 SEHNR and CDR2 FQNEAQ (reference sequence). The CDR3: CASSSSGSPLYEQYF. The CDR3 nucleotides read TGTGCCAGCAGTTCTAGCGGGAGTCCCCTCTACGAGCAGTACTTC.

The chain links TRBV6-5 to TRBJ2-2; 8 bases match TRBD1. Losses at the gene ends were 3 bases for V and 2 bases for J; bases not matched to a gene: 5. Germline V lookup: CDR1 MNHEY, CDR2 SVGAGI. The CDR3 loop spans 16 amino acids. The CDR3 DNA is TGTGCCAGCAGTTATTCGGGACAGGCTAACACCGGGGAGCTGTTTTTT. Its translation is CASSYSGQANTGELFF.

There are a few counts of this clone. The chain couples TRBV10-2 to TRBJ2-7; D perhaps matches TRBD2 (5 bases). From germline, CDR1 is WSHSY and CDR2 SAAADI. Trimming removed 4 bases from V and 1 base from J, with 17 bases in between. The CDR3 spans 16 residues. CDR3 sequence (DNA): TGCGCCAGCAGTGTAGTAAGGGAGAGGGATTCCTACGAGCAGTACTTC. This sequence encodes CASSVVRERDSYEQYF.

The chain is built from TRBV27 and TRBJ2-5; 7 nucleotides line up with TRBD1. The DNA end favors TRBJ2-7, so the J call may be wrong. The CDR3 runs to 14 residues. Germline V gene lookup returns CDR1 MNHEY and CDR2 SMNVEV (reference sequence). CDR3 loop: CASSFRQGLYEQYF. The CDR3 DNA reads TGTGCCAGCAGTTTCCGACAGGGTCTCTACGAGCAGTACTTC.

The chain is built from TRBV9 and TRBJ2-1, with a possible D match to TRBD1 (7 bases). V was cut by 1 base and J by 4 bases, with 12 bases left in between. Germline V CDR1 and CDR2: SGDLS, YYNGEE. CDR3 size: 15 residues. The CDR3 DNA sequence: TGTGCCAGCAGCGTACAGGGGGGAGGATACAATGAGCAGTTCTTC. Amino acids: CASSVQGGGYNEQFF.

V gene TRBV4-1 combines with J gene TRBJ2-3; no reliable D call. V was clipped by 1 base and J by 2 bases, with 7 bases between them. The CDR3 consists of 14 residues. Germline lookup yields CDR1 MGHRA and CDR2 YSYEKL. CDR3 DNA: TGCGCCAGCAGCCAAGCGGCCTTCACAGATACGCAGTATTTT. Its translation is CASSQAAFTDTQYF.

The chain carries TRBV5-1 and TRBJ2-3; TRBD2 aligns across 9 bases. J gave up 2 bases and V 3 bases, and 4 bases lay outside the gene matches. The germline CDR1 and CDR2 sequences are SGHRS and YFSETQ. The CDR3 is 15 amino acids. CDR3 region: CASSYAGGNTDTQYF. Written as DNA, the CDR3 is TGCGCCAGCAGCTACGCGGGGGGGAACACAGATACGCAGTATTTT.

CDR3 nucleotides: TGTGCCACCAGTACCCTCCGGGACCAACAGGGGACCCAGCATTTT. Its protein is CATSTLRDQQGTQHF. This rearrangement joins TRBV15 to TRBJ1-5; 7 bases map to TRBD1. The CDR3 runs to 15 residues. V was pared by 6 bases and J by 11 bases, with 16 bases of the junction left unmatched. Looked up from germline, CDR1 is LNHNV and CDR2 is YYDKDF (reference sequence).

This chain links TRBV27 with TRBJ2-1, with D perhaps matching TRBD1 or TRBD2 (5 bases each). Germline CDR1 reads MNHEY; CDR2 reads SMNVEV (reference sequence). Trimming left V 0 bases short and J 9 bases short, with 18 bases between. The CDR3 spans 16 residues. The CDR3: CASSLSMGPSPIEQFF. Written as DNA, the CDR3 is TGTGCCAGCAGTTTATCAATGGGACCCAGTCCTATTGAGCAGTTCTTC.

CDR3 sequence: CSVAERSTNEQFF. In DNA, the CDR3 is TGCAGCGTTGCCGAGCGAAGTACCAATGAGCAGTTCTTC. This rearrangement joins TRBV29-1 to TRBJ2-1; no definite D call. Trimming took off 4 bases at V and 6 bases at J, with 13 bases between the two ends. Germline lookup yields CDR1 SQVTM and CDR2 ANQGSEA. This CDR3 has 13 amino acids.

The chain recombines TRBV9 with TRBJ2-2; the match to TRBD1 covers 11 bases. V dropped 4 bases and J dropped 5; count of bases not matched to a gene: 7. Looked up from germline, CDR1 is SGDLS and CDR2 is YYNGEE. The CDR3 spans 16 residues. CDR3 sequence reads: CASSPRGDRGTGELFF. The CDR3 nucleotides read TGTGCCAGCAGCCCACGTGGGGACAGGGGGACCGGGGAGCTGTTTTTT. The full variable domain, with the rest looked up from reference TRBV9 and TRBJ2-2, is DSGVTQTPKHLITATGQRVTLRCSPRSGDLSVYWYQQSLDQGLQFLIQYYNGEERAKGNILERFSAQQFPDLHSELNLSSLELGDSALYFCASSPRGDRGTGELFFGEGSRLTVL.

The genes are TRBV6-5 and TRBJ1-2; 9 nucleotides match TRBD1. CDR1 is MNHEY and CDR2 is SVGAGI in the germline V gene. This CDR3 region has 15 residues. V shed 5 bases, J shed 4 bases, and the junction held 8 bases outside the gene matches. As DNA, the CDR3 is TGTGCCAGCAGTCAGGGGACAGGGAGGGCCTATGGCTACACCTTC. This encodes CASSQGTGRAYGYTF.

The chain combines TRBV28 with TRBJ1-1; no clear D gene. Germline CDR1 and CDR2: MDHEN and SYDVKM. The CDR3 contains 12 residues. V lost 6 bases and J 4 bases, leaving 9 bases between the germline ends. The CDR3 sequence: CASSEVRTEAFF. CDR3 bases: TGTGCCAGCAGCGAGGTGCGCACTGAAGCTTTCTTT.

The V gene is TRBV6-5, the J gene TRBJ2-1; D possibly corresponds to TRBD2 (5 bases). Germline-derived CDR1 and CDR2 are MNHEY and SVGAGI. CDR3 length equals 15 residues. With 3 bases removed from V and 10 bases from J, the gap between germline ends came to 19 bases. This CDR3 is CASSYGERRPGEQFF. The CDR3 nucleotides read TGTGCCAGCAGTTATGGAGAGCGGCGCCCCGGCGAGCAGTTCTTC.

This sequence joins TRBV7-9 and TRBJ2-5; TRBD2 agrees at 8 bases. The CDR3 is 14 amino acids. Germline lookup yields CDR1 SEHNR and CDR2 FQNEAQ (reference sequence). Trimming at V came to 5 bases and at J to 5 bases, leaving 7 bases not matched to a gene. The CDR3 sequence: CASSPGLVRETQYF. The CDR3 nucleotides read TGTGCCAGCAGCCCGGGACTAGTCAGGGAGACCCAGTACTTC.